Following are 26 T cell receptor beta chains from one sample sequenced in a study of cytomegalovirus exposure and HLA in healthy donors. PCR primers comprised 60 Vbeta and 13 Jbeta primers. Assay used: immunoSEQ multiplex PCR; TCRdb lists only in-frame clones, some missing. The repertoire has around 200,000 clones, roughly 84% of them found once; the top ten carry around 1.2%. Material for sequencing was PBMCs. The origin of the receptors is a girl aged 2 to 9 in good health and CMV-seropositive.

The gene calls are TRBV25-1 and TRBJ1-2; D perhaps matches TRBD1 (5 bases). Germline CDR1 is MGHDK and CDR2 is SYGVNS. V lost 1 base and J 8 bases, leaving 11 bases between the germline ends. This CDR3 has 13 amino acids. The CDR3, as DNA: TGTGCCAGCAGTGAATTATGGGGGGTGGGCTACACCTTC. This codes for CASSELWGVGYTF.

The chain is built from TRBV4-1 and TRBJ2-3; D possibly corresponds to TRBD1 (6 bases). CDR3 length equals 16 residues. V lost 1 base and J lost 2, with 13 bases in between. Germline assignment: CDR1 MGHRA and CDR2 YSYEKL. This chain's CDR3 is CASSQGQVTNTDTQYF. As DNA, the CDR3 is TGCGCCAGCAGCCAAGGACAGGTAACAAACACAGATACGCAGTATTTT.

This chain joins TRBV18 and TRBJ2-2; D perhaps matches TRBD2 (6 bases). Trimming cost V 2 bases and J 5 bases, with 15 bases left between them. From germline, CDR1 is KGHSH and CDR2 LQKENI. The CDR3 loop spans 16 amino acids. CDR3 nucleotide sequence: TGTGCCAGCTCACCAATAGTATCGGCGGGAACCGGGGAGCTGTTTTTT. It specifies CASSPIVSAGTGELFF.

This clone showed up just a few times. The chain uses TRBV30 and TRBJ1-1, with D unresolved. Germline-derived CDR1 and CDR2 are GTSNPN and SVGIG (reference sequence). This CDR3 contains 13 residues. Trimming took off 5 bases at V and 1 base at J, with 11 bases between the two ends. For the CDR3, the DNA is TGTGCCTGGGGGTGGGCCCAGAACACTGAAGCTTTCTTT. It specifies CAWGWAQNTEAFF. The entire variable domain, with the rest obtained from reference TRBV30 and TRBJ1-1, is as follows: SQTIHQWPATLVQPVGSPLSLECTVEGTSNPNLYWYRQAAGRGLQLLFYSVGIGQISSEVPQNLSASRPQDRQFILSSKKLLLSDSGFYLCAWGWAQNTEAFFGQGTRLTVV.

Here the CDR3 DNA reads TGTGCCAGCAGACGCACAACCTCCTGGAATCAGCCCCAGCATTTT. Amino acid sequence: CASRRTTSWNQPQHF. This sequence joins TRBV6-1 and TRBJ1-5; no firm D call. Trimming removed 6 bases at V and 4 bases at J, with 16 bases between. This CDR3 comprises 15 residues. CDR1 MNHNS and CDR2 SASEGT come from the germline V gene.

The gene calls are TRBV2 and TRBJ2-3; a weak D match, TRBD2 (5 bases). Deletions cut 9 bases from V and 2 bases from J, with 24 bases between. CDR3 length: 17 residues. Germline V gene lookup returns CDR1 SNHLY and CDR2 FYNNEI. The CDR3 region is CARPLPGGHITTDTQYF. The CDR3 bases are TGTGCCAGACCCCTCCCCGGAGGCCACATCACCACAGATACGCAGTATTTT.

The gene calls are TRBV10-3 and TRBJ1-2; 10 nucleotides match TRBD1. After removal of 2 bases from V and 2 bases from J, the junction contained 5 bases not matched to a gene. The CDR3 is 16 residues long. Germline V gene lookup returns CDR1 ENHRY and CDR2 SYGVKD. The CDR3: CAISEPRDRGNYGYTF. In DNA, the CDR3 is TGTGCCATCAGTGAGCCGAGGGACAGGGGAAACTATGGCTACACCTTC.

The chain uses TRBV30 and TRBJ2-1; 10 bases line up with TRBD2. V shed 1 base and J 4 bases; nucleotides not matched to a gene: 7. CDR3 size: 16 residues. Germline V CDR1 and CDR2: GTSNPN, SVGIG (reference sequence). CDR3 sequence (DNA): TGTGCCTGGAGTGGACTGAAGCGGGGGGGATACAATGAGCAGTTCTTC. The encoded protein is CAWSGLKRGGYNEQFF.

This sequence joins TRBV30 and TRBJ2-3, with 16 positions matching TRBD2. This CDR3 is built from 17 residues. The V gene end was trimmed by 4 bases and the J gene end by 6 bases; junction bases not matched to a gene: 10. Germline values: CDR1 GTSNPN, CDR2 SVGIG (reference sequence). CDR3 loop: CAWNPGLAGGTRDTQYF. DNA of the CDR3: TGTGCCTGGAATCCGGGACTAGCGGGGGGGACAAGGGATACGCAGTATTTT. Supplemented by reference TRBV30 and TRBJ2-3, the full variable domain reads SQTIHQWPATLVQPVGSPLSLECTVEGTSNPNLYWYRQAAGRGLQLLFYSVGIGQISSEVPQNLSASRPQDRQFILSSKKLLLSDSGFYLCAWNPGLAGGTRDTQYFGPGTRLTVL.

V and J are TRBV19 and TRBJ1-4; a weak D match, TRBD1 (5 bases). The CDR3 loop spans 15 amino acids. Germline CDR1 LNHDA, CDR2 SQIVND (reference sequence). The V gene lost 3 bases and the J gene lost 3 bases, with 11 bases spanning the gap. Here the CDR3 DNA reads TGTGCCAGTAGTATGCAGGGTAGGGCTAATGAAAAACTGTTTTTT. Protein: CASSMQGRANEKLFF.

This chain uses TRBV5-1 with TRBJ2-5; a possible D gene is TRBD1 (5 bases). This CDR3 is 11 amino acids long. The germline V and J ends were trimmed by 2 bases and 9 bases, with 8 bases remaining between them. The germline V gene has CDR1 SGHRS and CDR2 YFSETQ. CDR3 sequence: CASSLGVAQYF. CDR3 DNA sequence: TGCGCCAGCAGCTTAGGGGTGGCCCAGTACTTC.

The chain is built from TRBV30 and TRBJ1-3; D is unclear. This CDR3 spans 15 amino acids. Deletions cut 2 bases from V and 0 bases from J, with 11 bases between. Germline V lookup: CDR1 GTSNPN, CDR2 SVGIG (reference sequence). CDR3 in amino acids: CAWSPRIRSGNTIYF. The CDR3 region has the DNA TGTGCCTGGAGTCCGCGAATACGCTCTGGAAACACCATATATTTT.

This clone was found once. CDR3 sequence reads: CASSGARVIATNEKLFF. DNA of the CDR3: TGTGCCAGCAGTGGAGCGCGGGTAATCGCAACTAATGAAAAACTGTTTTTT. The chain is built from TRBV2 and TRBJ1-4, with D unclear. V was shortened by 4 bases and J by 0 bases, with 15 bases between the two germline ends. Germline CDR1 and CDR2: SNHLY and FYNNEI. The CDR3 sequence is 17 residues long.

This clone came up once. The CDR3 here is CASSRGVVSNQPQHF. The CDR3 DNA sequence: TGTGCCAGCAGTCGCGGTGTCGTTAGCAATCAGCCCCAGCATTTT. This chain uses TRBV28 with TRBJ1-5; unclear D gene. The V end lost 5 bases, the J end lost 0 bases, and 11 bases lay between the germline ends. The CDR3 covers 15 residues. Germline V gene lookup returns CDR1 MDHEN and CDR2 SYDVKM.

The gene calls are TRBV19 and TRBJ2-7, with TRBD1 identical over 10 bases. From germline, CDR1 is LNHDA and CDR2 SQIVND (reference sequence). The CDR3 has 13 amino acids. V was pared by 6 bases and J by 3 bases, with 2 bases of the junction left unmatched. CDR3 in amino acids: CASRGTGDYEQYF. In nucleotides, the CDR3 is TGTGCCAGTAGGGGGACAGGGGACTACGAGCAGTACTTC.

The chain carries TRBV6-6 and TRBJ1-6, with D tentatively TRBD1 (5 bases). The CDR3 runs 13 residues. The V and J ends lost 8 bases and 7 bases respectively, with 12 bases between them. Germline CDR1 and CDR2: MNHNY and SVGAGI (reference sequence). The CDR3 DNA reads TGTGCCAGCCGGGGGGTTGGCAATTCACCCCTCCACTTT. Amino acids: CASRGVGNSPLHF.

CDR3 nucleotides: TGTGCCAGCAGCTTAATCTCAGGGACTGGAAACACCATATATTTT. This gives the protein CASSLISGTGNTIYF. The J gene is TRBJ1-3, the V gene TRBV13, with D possibly matching TRBD1 (5 bases). The CDR3 is 15 amino acids. The ends were cut back, 2 bases at V and 2 bases at J, with 10 bases in the middle. From germline, CDR1 is PRHDT and CDR2 FYEKMQ (reference sequence). Together with reference TRBV13 and TRBJ1-3, the CDR3 gives the full variable domain: AAGVIQSPRHLIKEKRETATLKCYPIPRHDTVYWYQQGPGQDPQFLISFYEKMQSDKGSIPDRFSAQQFSDYHSELNMSSLELGDSALYFCASSLISGTGNTIYFGEGSWLTVV.

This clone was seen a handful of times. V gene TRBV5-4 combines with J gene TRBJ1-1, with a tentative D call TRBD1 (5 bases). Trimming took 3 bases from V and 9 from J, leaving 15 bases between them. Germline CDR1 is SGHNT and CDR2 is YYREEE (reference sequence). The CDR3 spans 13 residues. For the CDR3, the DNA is TGTGCCAGCAGCTCCGGTGGACCAGGGCAAGCTTTCTTT. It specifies CASSSGGPGQAFF.

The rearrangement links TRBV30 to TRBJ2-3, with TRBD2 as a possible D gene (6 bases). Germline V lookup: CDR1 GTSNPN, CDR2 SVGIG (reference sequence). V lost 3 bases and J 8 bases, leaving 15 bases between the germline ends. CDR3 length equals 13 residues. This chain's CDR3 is CAWREMAGTTQYF. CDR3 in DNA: TGTGCCTGGAGAGAGATGGCGGGAACTACGCAGTATTTT.

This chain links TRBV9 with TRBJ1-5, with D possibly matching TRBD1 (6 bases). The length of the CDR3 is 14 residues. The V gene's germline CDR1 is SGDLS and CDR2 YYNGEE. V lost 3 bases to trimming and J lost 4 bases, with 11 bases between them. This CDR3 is CASSGRTANQPQHF. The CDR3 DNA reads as TGTGCCAGCAGCGGTCGGACAGCTAATCAGCCCCAGCATTTT.

DNA of the CDR3: TGTGCCAGCAGCTTAAGCGACGGGGTATACGAGCAGTACTTC. Protein product: CASSLSDGVYEQYF. This sequence joins TRBV5-4 and TRBJ2-7; tentatively, D is TRBD2 (5 bases). The CDR3 runs to 14 residues. From germline, CDR1 is SGHNT and CDR2 YYREEE (reference sequence). Trimming removed 2 bases at V and 4 bases at J, with 13 bases between.

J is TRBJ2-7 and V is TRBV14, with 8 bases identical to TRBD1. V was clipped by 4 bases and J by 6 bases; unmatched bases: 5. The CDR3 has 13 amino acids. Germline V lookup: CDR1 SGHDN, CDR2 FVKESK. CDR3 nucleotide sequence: TGTGCCAGCAGCCCCGGACAGGGCTCCGAGCAGTACTTC. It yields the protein CASSPGQGSEQYF.

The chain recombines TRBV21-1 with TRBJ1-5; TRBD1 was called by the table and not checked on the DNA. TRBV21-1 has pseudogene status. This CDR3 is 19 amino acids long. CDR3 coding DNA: TGTGCCAGCAGCAAAGCGAGAATGACATACCTCCTTAGCAATCAGCCCCAGCATTTT. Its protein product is CASSKARMTYLLSNQPQHF.

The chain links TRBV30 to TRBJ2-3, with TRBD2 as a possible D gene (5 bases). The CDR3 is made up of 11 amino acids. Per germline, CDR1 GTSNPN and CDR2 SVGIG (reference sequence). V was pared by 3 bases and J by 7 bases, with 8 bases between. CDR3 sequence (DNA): TGTGCCTGGAGGAGGGCATATACGCAGTATTTT. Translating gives CAWRRAYTQYF.

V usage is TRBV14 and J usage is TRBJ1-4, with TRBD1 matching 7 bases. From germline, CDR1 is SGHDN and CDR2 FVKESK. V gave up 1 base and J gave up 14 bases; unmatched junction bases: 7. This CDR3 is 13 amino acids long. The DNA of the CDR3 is TGTGCCAGCAGCCAAGTAAAACAGGGGAGGCTGTTTTTT. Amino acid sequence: CASSQVKQGRLFF. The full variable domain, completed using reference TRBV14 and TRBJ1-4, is EAGVTQFPSHSVIEKGQTVTLRCDPISGHDNLYWYRRVMGKEIKFLLHFVKESKQDESGMPNNRFLAERTGGTYSTLKVQPAELEDSGVYFCASSQVKQGRLFFGSGTQLSVL.

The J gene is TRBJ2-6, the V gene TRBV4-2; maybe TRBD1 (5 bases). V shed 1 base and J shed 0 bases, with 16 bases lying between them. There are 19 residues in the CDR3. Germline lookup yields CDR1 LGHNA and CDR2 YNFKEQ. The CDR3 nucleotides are TGTGCCAGCAGCCAAGTATCACCAGGGCATTCCTCTGGGGCCAACGTCCTGACTTTC. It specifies CASSQVSPGHSSGANVLTF.